The present entry profiles one T cell receptor beta chain with its context. The data were taken from a study of cytomegalovirus exposure and HLA in healthy donors. The primer mix had 60 Vbeta and 13 Jbeta primers. TCRdb keeps only in-frame clones here, not all; method: immunoSEQ multiplex PCR. The sample consists of 250,000 or so clones, 92% of them appearing once. The CDR3 extends over 13 amino acids. V was pared by 8 bases and J by 4 bases, with 14 bases between. CDR1 and CDR2 (germline): SGHTA, FQGNSA. The rearrangement uses TRBV7-2 and TRBJ1-2; D is ambiguous. The clonotype was recovered from a girl aged 2 to 10 in good health and CMV-seronegative. The sample was PBMCs. CDR3 sequence (DNA): TGTGCCAGCCGACAAACAGTAGGCTATGGCTACACCTTC. As protein: CASRQTVGYGYTF. The full variable domain, completed using reference TRBV7-2 and TRBJ1-2, is GAGVSQSPSNKVTEKGKDVELRCDPISGHTALYWYRQSLGQGLEFLIYFQGNSAPDKSGLPSDRFSAERTGGSVSTLTIQRTQQEDSAVYLCASRQTVGYGYTFGSGTRLTVV.